This note documents a single T cell receptor beta chain sequence. The data were obtained in a study of control samples from healthy donors and cancer patients. Produced via immunoSEQ multiplex PCR; TCRdb's table is partial and in-frame only. The repertoire consists of tens of thousands of clones, with about 90% occurring once and the leading ten covering 3% to 4.5%. Germline trimming cut 6 bases from V and 6 bases from J; bases unmatched to any gene: 7. CDR1 SGHTA and CDR2 FQGNSA come from the germline V gene. The CDR3 runs 14 residues. This sequence originates from a woman aged 45-60 years in good health. V gene TRBV7-2 combines with J gene TRBJ2-1, with 8 bases matching TRBD2. The sequenced material came from blood. Written as DNA, the CDR3 is TGTGCCAGCAGAACCAGCGGGAGTAGCAATGAGCAGTTCTTC. Protein sequence: CASRTSGSSNEQFF. The full variable domain, in which reference TRBV7-2 and TRBJ2-1 provide the parts outside the CDR3, is GAGVSQSPSNKVTEKGKDVELRCDPISGHTALYWYRQSLGQGLEFLIYFQGNSAPDKSGLPSDRFSAERTGGSVSTLTIQRTQQEDSAVYLCASRTSGSSNEQFFGPGTRLTVL.